The T cell receptor (beta chain) described here comes from a study of cytomegalovirus exposure and HLA in healthy donors. Study-level findings and limits: According to a later analysis, most TCR beta chains associated with CMV appeared HLA-restricted.

The germline V gene encodes CDR1 MDHEN and CDR2 SYDVKM. The CDR3 spans 15 residues. The trim removed 6 bases at V and 0 bases at J, leaving 7 bases unmatched. Comment on this clone: No antigen is known for it.

With 60 Vbeta and 13 Jbeta primers, the PCR was carried out. Measured with immunoSEQ multiplex PCR; TCRdb has only the in-frame clones, and not every one. The sample has around 200,000 clones, and its top ten clones hold about 1%. This chain links TRBV28 with TRBJ1-2; 7 nucleotides line up with TRBD1. The specimen sequenced was PBMCs. The receptor was isolated from a girl aged 2-9 years in good health and CMV-seropositive. DNA of the CDR3: TGTGCCAGCAGGCCAATCGGGACAGCTAACTATGGCTACACCTTC. It yields the protein CASRPIGTANYGYTF.